This entry describes one T cell receptor (beta chain). The target antigen is unknown. Trimming shortened V by 4 bases and J by 6 bases, and 13 bases separated the two germline ends. The CDR3 spans 13 residues. CDR1 and CDR2 from the germline V gene are SGHVS and FQNEAQ. The record originates from a study of OX40 agonist ivuxolimab in advanced cancers. In the study overall: Intravenous ivuxolimab at 0.01 to 10 mg/kg was given to patients every 2 weeks. Study-wide results and limits: CD4+ and CD8+ blood T cells expanded clonally by week 6 at 0.1 to 3.0 mg/kg. The specificity for antigen of the expanded peripheral T cells was not determined.

Assay: immunoSEQ multiplex PCR; the TCRdb copy retains only in-frame clones and omits some. The sample shows some 50,000 clones, around four fifths of them seen only once. The sample was CD4+ or CD8+ T cells sorted from blood, taken in a trial of the OX40 agonist ivuxolimab. The sequence came from an adult with an advanced solid tumor such as melanoma, head and neck, liver or kidney cancer. The V gene is TRBV7-8, the J gene TRBJ2-7; perhaps TRBD1 as D (6 bases). The DNA of the CDR3 is TGTGCCAGCAGCTACAACAGGGATGCCGAGCAGTACTTC. The encoded protein is CASSYNRDAEQYF.